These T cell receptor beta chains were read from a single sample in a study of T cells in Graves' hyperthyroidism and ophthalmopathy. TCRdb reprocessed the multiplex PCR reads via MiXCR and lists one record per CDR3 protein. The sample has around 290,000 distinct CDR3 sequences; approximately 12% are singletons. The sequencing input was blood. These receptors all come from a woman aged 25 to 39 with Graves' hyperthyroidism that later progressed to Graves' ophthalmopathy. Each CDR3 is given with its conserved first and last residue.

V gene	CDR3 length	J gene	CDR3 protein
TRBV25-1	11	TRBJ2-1	CASSGGYEQFF
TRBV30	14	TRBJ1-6	CAWSVQQGGSPLHF
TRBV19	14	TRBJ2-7	CASNGQGGSYEQYF
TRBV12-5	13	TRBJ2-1	CASGWGGLNEQFF
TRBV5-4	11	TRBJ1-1	CASSLDGEAFF
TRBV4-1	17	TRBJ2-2	CASSQVGGTSITGELFF
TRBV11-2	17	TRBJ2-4	CASSLGGLSSAKNIQYF
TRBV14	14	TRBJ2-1	CASSQVDNYNEQFF
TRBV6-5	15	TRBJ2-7	CASSYLAGGPYEQYF
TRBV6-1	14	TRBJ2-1	CASSWTSRSNEQFF
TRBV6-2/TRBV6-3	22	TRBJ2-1	CASSYPILGAGGPSRLYNEQFF
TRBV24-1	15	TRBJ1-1	CATSDATAGNTEAFF
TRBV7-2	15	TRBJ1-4	CASSPGDRINEKLFF
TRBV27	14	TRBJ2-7	CASSLQLAGGEQYF
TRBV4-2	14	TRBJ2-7	CASGPERGPYEQYF
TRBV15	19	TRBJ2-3	CATSRDTSGRFRDPDTQYF
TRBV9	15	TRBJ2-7	CASSRGGAASYEQYF
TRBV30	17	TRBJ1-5	CAWSVRSPGGGNQPQHF
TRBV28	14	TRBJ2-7	CASTGRDLFYEQYF
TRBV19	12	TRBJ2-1	CASSIGGNEQFF
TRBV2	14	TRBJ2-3	CATSLAGGTDTQYF
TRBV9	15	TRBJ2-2	CASSVDREDTGELFF
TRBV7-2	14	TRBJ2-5	CASSPLGLADMLYF
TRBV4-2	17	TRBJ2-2	CASSQSPTSGTTGELFF
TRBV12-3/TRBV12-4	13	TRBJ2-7	CASSPPPGSGQYF
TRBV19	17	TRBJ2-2	CASSQGRTGPYTGELFF
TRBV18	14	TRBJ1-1	CASSRDFSDTEAFF
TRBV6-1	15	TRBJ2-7	CASRPRGGQAYEQYF
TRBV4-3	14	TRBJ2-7	CASSQRTSHHEQYF
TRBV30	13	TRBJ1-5	CAWRGQGAQPQHF
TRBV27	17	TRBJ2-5	CASSSPGGGWLQETQYF
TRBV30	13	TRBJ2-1	CAWRLDVYNEQFF
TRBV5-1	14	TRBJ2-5	CASSPRTGPETQYF
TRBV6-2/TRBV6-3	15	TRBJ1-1	CASSVMEGMNTEAFF
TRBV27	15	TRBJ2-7	CASSFLGLVVYEQYF
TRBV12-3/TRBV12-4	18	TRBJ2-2	CASTQGGGPERDTGELFF
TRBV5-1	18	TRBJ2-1	CASSPSQILGVSYNEQFF
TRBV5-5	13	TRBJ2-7	CASRGLAAYEQYF
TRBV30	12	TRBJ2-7	CAWSDSLAGQYF
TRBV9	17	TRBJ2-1	CASSVGLPGLAVNEQFF
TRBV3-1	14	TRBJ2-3	CASSIGNSADTQYF
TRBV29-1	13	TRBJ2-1	CSVDWLADNEQFF
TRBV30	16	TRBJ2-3	CAWSPGYRSRSDTQYF
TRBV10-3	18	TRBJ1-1	CAISGVAGTGTPHVEAFF
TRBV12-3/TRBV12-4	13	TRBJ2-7	CASSYSGADEQYF
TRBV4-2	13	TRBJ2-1	CASSGDGGNEQFF
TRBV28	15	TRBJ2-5	CASSASPGNKETQYF
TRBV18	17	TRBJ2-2	CASSPIKETGFFGELFF
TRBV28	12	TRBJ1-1	CATISMNTEAFF
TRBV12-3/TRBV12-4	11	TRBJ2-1	CASSLWNEQFF
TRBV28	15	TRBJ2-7	CASSLSGTGTYEQYF
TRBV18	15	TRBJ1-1	CASSPRGDANTEAFF
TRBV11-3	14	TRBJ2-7	CASSLDRASYEQYF
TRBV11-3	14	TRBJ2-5	CARRRTSGRKTQYF
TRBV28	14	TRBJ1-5	CASKKGYSNQPQHF